What follows are 20 T cell receptor beta chains derived from one specimen sequenced in a study of graft-versus-host responses after intestinal transplantation. The repertoire was sequenced with immunoSEQ multiplex PCR; TCRdb's copy has only in-frame clones and lacks some. This sample has about 47,000 clones, with roughly 93% found just once. Sample: PBMCs, taken about 120 weeks after a first intestinal transplant, on the day of a second. The source of these receptors is a human patient who received an intestinal transplant, so some T cells may come from the graft donor.

The V gene is TRBV5-1, the J gene TRBJ2-1; TRBD1 aligns across 9 bases. With V trimmed by 4 bases and J by 5 bases, 7 bases remained unmatched. CDR1 and CDR2 from the germline V gene are SGHRS and YFSETQ. The CDR3 has 15 residues. Here the CDR3 DNA reads TGCGCCAGCAGCCCATGGGGACAGGGAAACAATGAGCAGTTCTTC. Translated, it gives CASSPWGQGNNEQFF.

The gene calls are TRBV19 and TRBJ1-5; no clear D. Between the trimmed V and J ends, which lost 2 bases and 2 bases, there was a span of 10 bases. Germline V gene data show CDR1 as LNHDA and CDR2 as SQIVND (reference sequence). This CDR3 has 15 amino acids. DNA of the CDR3: TGTGCCAGTAGTATACGAGGATATGGCAATCAGCCCCAGCATTTT. Its translation: CASSIRGYGNQPQHF. Variable domain in full (rest from reference TRBV19 and TRBJ1-5): DGGITQSPKYLFRKEGQNVTLSCEQNLNHDAMYWYRQDPGQGLRLIYYSQIVNDFQKGDIAEGYSVSREKKESFPLTVTSAQKNPTAFYLCASSIRGYGNQPQHFGDGTRLSIL.

The chain is built from TRBV13 and TRBJ1-6, with 7 positions matching TRBD1. The CDR3 loop spans 14 amino acids. J gave up 7 bases and V 7 bases, and 7 bases lay outside the gene matches. The germline V gene has CDR1 PRHDT and CDR2 FYEKMQ (reference sequence). The CDR3 loop reads CASTETGLNSPLHF. The CDR3 DNA follows: TGTGCCAGCACCGAGACAGGGCTAAATTCACCCCTCCACTTT.

This chain joins TRBV7-6 and TRBJ1-1; the D gene is possibly TRBD1 (6 bases). Trimming left V 5 bases short and J 1 base short, with 14 bases between. Germline loops: CDR1 SGHVS, CDR2 FNYEAQ. CDR3 length equals 15 residues. The CDR3 spells CASSPPLGGNTEAFF. CDR3 in DNA: TGTGCCAGCAGCCCCCCGTTAGGGGGGAACACTGAAGCTTTCTTT.

This chain connects TRBV11-3 to TRBJ2-1; D remains unclear. The length of the CDR3 is 12 residues. Trimming stripped 5 bases from V and 9 bases from J, with 11 bases between. Germline V lookup: CDR1 SGHNT, CDR2 YENEEA. The CDR3 here is CASSAYNGEQFF. CDR3 coding DNA: TGTGCCAGCAGCGCCTATAATGGTGAGCAGTTCTTC.

The CDR3 region is CASSGGLGTSRTVVAGELFF. CDR3 in DNA: TGTGCCAGCAGTGGGGGGTTAGGGACTAGCCGAACGGTGGTAGCTGGGGAGCTGTTTTTT. The V and J genes are TRBV6-1 and TRBJ2-2, with 9 bases that match TRBD2. This CDR3 comprises 20 residues. Germline loops: CDR1 MNHNS, CDR2 SASEGT. V was clipped by 4 bases and J by 8 bases; unmatched bases: 23.

The rearrangement joins TRBV27 to TRBJ2-3, with unresolved D. Germline CDR1 MNHEY, CDR2 SMNVEV (reference sequence). The CDR3 is 14 amino acids. Trimming stripped 6 bases from V and 4 bases from J, with 14 bases between. As DNA, the CDR3 is TGTGCCAGCAGGGAGTTGGGCGGCTCAGATACGCAGTATTTT. It specifies CASRELGGSDTQYF.

The rearrangement links TRBV2 to TRBJ1-2; possibly TRBD1 for D (5 bases). This CDR3 comprises 15 residues. The V gene lost 2 bases and the J gene lost 7 bases, with 17 bases spanning the gap. CDR1 is SNHLY, CDR2 FYNNEI, per germline. CDR3 sequence (DNA): TGTGCCAGCAGTGAATCCTGGGGGGGAATATTTGGCTACACCTTC. Its protein is CASSESWGGIFGYTF.

The V call is TRBV19, the J call TRBJ1-3; D unclear. Trimming removed 6 bases at V and 0 bases at J, with 6 bases between. The CDR3 extends over 13 amino acids. Germline lookup yields CDR1 LNHDA and CDR2 SQIVND (reference sequence). CDR3 nucleotides: TGTGCCAGTAGCCCCTGCTCTGGAAACACCATATATTTT. Protein: CASSPCSGNTIYF.

This chain joins TRBV19 and TRBJ2-7, with D perhaps TRBD2 (6 bases). Looked up from germline, CDR1 is LNHDA and CDR2 is SQIVND (reference sequence). The CDR3 totals 16 residues. Trimming took 0 bases from V and 2 from J, leaving 14 bases between them. The DNA for the CDR3 is TGTGCCAGTAGTATAGATCGGCGCGGGAACACCTACGAGCAGTACTTC. This translates into CASSIDRRGNTYEQYF.

This chain connects TRBV6-1 to TRBJ1-5; perhaps TRBD1 as D (5 bases). In germline, CDR1 is MNHNS, CDR2 SASEGT. V lost 10 bases and J lost 0, with 16 bases in between. This CDR3 region has 15 residues. The CDR3 coding sequence is TGTGCCATCGGTAGACAGATATATAGCAATCAGCCCCAGCATTTT. Its protein product is CAIGRQIYSNQPQHF.

This chain uses TRBV27 with TRBJ2-5; D gene uncertain. The J call could be wrong; TRBJ2-7 is a better fit for the DNA end. This CDR3 spans 14 amino acids. Per germline, CDR1 MNHEY and CDR2 SMNVEV (reference sequence). The chain's CDR3 is CASSLFRERDEQYF. The CDR3 region has the DNA TGTGCCAGCAGTTTATTCCGTGAAAGGGACGAGCAGTACTTC.

The genes are TRBV6-5 and TRBJ1-5, with D hard to call. There are 13 residues in the CDR3. In germline, CDR1 is MNHEY, CDR2 SVGAGI. Trimming shortened V by 5 bases and J by 0 bases, and 5 bases separated the two germline ends. CDR3 sequence reads: CASSVGSNQPQHF. DNA for the CDR3: TGTGCCAGCAGTGTTGGTAGCAATCAGCCCCAGCATTTT.

The rearrangement links TRBV6-5 to TRBJ1-4; no clear D gene. The CDR3 sequence is 14 residues long. Between the trimmed V and J ends, which lost 6 bases and 8 bases, there was a span of 16 bases. Germline V gene data show CDR1 as MNHEY and CDR2 as SVGAGI. CDR3 in amino acids: CASSPQRRSEKLFF. The CDR3, as DNA: TGTGCCAGCAGCCCCCAGCGGCGGAGCGAAAAACTGTTTTTT.

The J gene is TRBJ1-5, the V gene TRBV6-4; tentatively, D is TRBD1 (5 bases). The CDR3 contains 13 residues. With 5 bases removed from V and 3 bases from J, the gap between germline ends came to 8 bases. From germline, CDR1 is MRHNA and CDR2 SNTAGT. DNA for the CDR3: TGTGCCAGCAGTCAGGGTTACAATCAGCCCCAGCATTTT. As protein: CASSQGYNQPQHF.

The chain joins TRBV10-1 to TRBJ2-5; TRBD2 might be the D (5 bases). The length of the CDR3 is 11 residues. CDR1 is WNHNN, CDR2 SYGVQD, per germline (reference sequence). Trimming pared 3 bases from V and 11 bases from J, leaving 10 bases between. CDR3 bases: TGCGCCAGCAGTGAATGGGGAGAGCAGTACTTC. This gives the protein CASSEWGEQYF.

The chain recombines TRBV7-9 with TRBJ2-1, with 8 bases matching TRBD2. Looked up from germline, CDR1 is SEHNR and CDR2 is FQNEAQ (reference sequence). V lost 1 base and J lost 7; bases outside the gene matches: 6. The CDR3 runs 15 residues. Here the CDR3 DNA reads TGTGCCAGCAGCTTAGTGGCGGGAGGTATGAATGAGCAGTTCTTC. The encoded protein is CASSLVAGGMNEQFF.

There are a few counts of this clone. The chain carries TRBV7-3 and TRBJ2-6; 9 bases are shared with TRBD2. The V and J ends lost 5 bases and 2 bases, in that order; junction bases with no gene match: 7. The CDR3 sequence is 17 residues long. Germline lookup yields CDR1 SGHTA and CDR2 FQGTGA. The CDR3 sequence: CASSRGLAGAGANVLTF. The CDR3 DNA sequence: TGTGCCAGCAGCAGAGGGTTAGCGGGAGCTGGGGCCAACGTCCTGACTTTC.

V is TRBV4-2 and J is TRBJ1-2; 10 bases are shared with TRBD1. CDR3 size: 15 residues. Germline V CDR1 and CDR2: LGHNA, YNFKEQ. J lost 3 bases, V lost 5 bases, and 6 bases had no gene match. CDR3 nucleotide sequence: TGTGCCAGCAGCAGCCGGGACAGGGGTGACTATGGCTACACCTTC. Translated, it gives CASSSRDRGDYGYTF.

The rearrangement links TRBV23-1 to TRBJ2-7; no firm D call. TRBV23-1 is classed as an ORF, of uncertain function. This CDR3 is built from 12 residues. Trimming shortened V by 6 bases and J by 7 bases, and 13 bases separated the two germline ends. This CDR3 is CASSPWVGEQYF. The CDR3 DNA is TGCGCCAGCAGCCCCTGGGTCGGGGAGCAGTACTTC.